The 25 T cell receptor beta chains listed next were all sequenced from one sample in a study of T cells in Graves' hyperthyroidism and ophthalmopathy (dated 2019 in TCRdb). The method behind the library was multiplex PCR. The instrument given in TCRdb is Illumina HiSeq 2000. TCR beta CDR3 regions were amplified from RNA transcripts. For the first round of RT-PCR on the TCR CDR3, the HTBI primer set was used together with the Qiagen OneStep RT-PCR kit. In TCRdb, the public reads were trimmed at Q25 with fastp and aligned with MiXCR, with productive beta chains retained. Each CDR3 protein appears once, grouped with its most common genes and DNA. The sample table holds approximately 690,000 distinct CDR3 sequences, of which about 14% were seen once. The leading ten clones occupy 9.5% to 15% of the sample. Material: blood. Every receptor here comes from a woman aged 45-65 years with Graves' ophthalmopathy.

The J gene is TRBJ2-2, the V gene TRBV10-3, with TRBD2 identical over 8 bases. Per the germline V gene, CDR1 is ENHRY and CDR2 is SYGVKD. Trimming took 1 base from V and 0 from J; bases not matched to a gene: 1. The CDR3 extends over 16 amino acids. CDR3 coding DNA: TGTGCCATCAGTGAGTTAGCGGGACCGAACACCGGGGAGCTGTTTTTT. Its translation is CAISELAGPNTGELFF.

This clonotype was found a few times. J is TRBJ1-2 and V is TRBV5-6; D remains unclear. The CDR3 contains 20 residues. V was trimmed by 0 bases and J by 0 bases, leaving 24 bases between them. Germline V lookup: CDR1 SGHDT, CDR2 YYEEEE. Here the CDR3 DNA reads TGTGCCAGCAGCTTGGATTTCGTGAAACTTCAGGCGGCCACTAACTATGGCTACACCTTC. Translated, it gives CASSLDFVKLQAATNYGYTF.

V usage is TRBV11-2 and J usage is TRBJ1-1; D unclear. V lost 2 bases, J lost 4 bases, and 14 bases lay in between. The CDR3 is 15 residues long. Germline lookup yields CDR1 SGHAT and CDR2 FQNNGV. The CDR3 DNA reads TGTGCCAGCAGCTTAAGTGAGGGTTTGGGCACTGAAGCTTTCTTT. The encoded protein is CASSLSEGLGTEAFF.

This clonotype was counted a few times. The chain employs TRBV28 and TRBJ2-6; no clear D. Between the trimmed V and J ends, which lost 5 bases and 2 bases, there was a span of 10 bases. This CDR3 is built from 15 residues. From germline, CDR1 is MDHEN and CDR2 SYDVKM. The CDR3 spells CASSLIVPGANVLTF. CDR3 bases: TGTGCCAGCAGTCTTATCGTTCCTGGGGCCAACGTCCTGACTTTC.

Concerning this clonotype itself: A single base separates this from a much larger clone, so it may be a read error. The chain carries TRBV9 and TRBJ2-5; the match to TRBD1 covers 12 bases. CDR1 is SGDLS and CDR2 is YYNGEE in the germline V gene. The junction had 6 bases not matched to a gene; V was cut back by 4 bases and J by 5 bases. CDR3 length: 15 amino acids. CDR3 coding DNA: TGTGCCAGCAGCACCGGGACAGGGGGCTGGGAGACCCAGTACTTC. Translating it yields CASSTGTGGWETQYF.

As regards this clonotype: A much larger clone differs by one base, so this may be a read error. CDR3 sequence: CASSPRAGGENIQHF. CDR3 sequence (DNA): TGTGCCAGCAGCCCCAGGGCGGGAGGTGAAAACATTCAGCACTTC. V gene TRBV7-3 combines with J gene TRBJ2-4; 8 positions match TRBD2. The germline V gene encodes CDR1 SGHTA and CDR2 FQGTGA. The CDR3 consists of 15 residues.

This clonotype was counted a few times. The rearrangement uses TRBV5-1 and TRBJ2-2; D is uncertain. The CDR3 has 15 residues. The ends were cut back, 6 bases at V and 2 bases at J, with 14 bases in the middle. Germline lookup yields CDR1 SGHRS and CDR2 YFSETQ. CDR3 amino acids: CASKPVSFNTGELFF. The CDR3 DNA reads as TGCGCCAGCAAACCAGTCTCCTTTAACACCGGGGAGCTGTTTTTT. The variable domain in full, completed from reference TRBV5-1 and TRBJ2-2, reads KAGVTQTPRYLIKTRGQQVTLSCSPISGHRSVSWYQQTPGQGLQFLFEYFSETQRNKGNFPGRFSGRQFSNSRSEMNVSTLELGDSALYLCASKPVSFNTGELFFGEGSRLTVL.

In the case of this clonotype: Germline is not matched at one junction end, which may reflect a read error. V is TRBV20-1 and J is TRBJ1-5, with a possible D match to TRBD1 (5 bases). Germline V gene data show CDR1 as DFQATT and CDR2 as SNEGSKA (reference sequence). The CDR3 is made up of 14 amino acids. CDR3 in DNA: TGCAGTGCTAGAGGGACATTAGGAAATCAGTCCCAGCATTTT. It specifies CSARGTLGNQSQHF.

In its sample, this clonotype was seen a few times. The chain is built from TRBV5-4 and TRBJ1-5; D perhaps matches TRBD1 (5 bases). Germline assignment: CDR1 SGHNT and CDR2 YYREEE (reference sequence). This CDR3 is built from 14 residues. V lost 4 bases and J 6 bases, leaving 14 bases between the germline ends. Here the CDR3 reads CASSTTVYRQPQHF. Here the CDR3 DNA reads TGTGCCAGCAGCACGACAGTATATCGTCAGCCCCAGCATTTT.

Notes on this clonotype: An end of the junction differs from the germline gene, which may be a read error. The chain employs TRBV18 and TRBJ2-2, with a tentative D call TRBD2 (5 bases). Germline V lookup: CDR1 KGHSH, CDR2 LQKENI. The CDR3 runs to 16 residues. The CDR3 region has the DNA TGTGCCAGCTCACCTTTTGGAGTCATTACCACCGGGGAGCTGCTTTTT. Translation: CASSPFGVITTGELLF.

The chain joins TRBV7-2 to TRBJ2-1; TRBD2 agrees at 13 bases. J lost 0 bases, V lost 5 bases, and 7 bases had no gene match. Germline V lookup: CDR1 SGHTA, CDR2 FQGNSA. The CDR3 contains 18 residues. The CDR3 DNA reads TGTGCCAGCAGCAGACTAGCGGGAGGTCTCCCCTCCTACAATGAGCAGTTCTTC. As protein: CASSRLAGGLPSYNEQFF.

The chain combines TRBV10-3 with TRBJ2-1, with D possibly matching TRBD2 (6 bases). With 5 bases removed from V and 8 bases from J, the gap between germline ends came to 16 bases. Germline loops: CDR1 ENHRY, CDR2 SYGVKD. This CDR3 has 14 residues. The CDR3 spells CAISLSGLRHEQFF. CDR3 nucleotides: TGTGCCATCAGTCTATCGGGACTGAGGCATGAGCAGTTCTTC.

This clonotype turned up a few times. The chain couples TRBV28 to TRBJ2-7; TRBD2 agrees at 7 bases. V lost 4 bases and J lost 0; bases outside the gene matches: 6. This CDR3 is 15 amino acids long. Per the germline V gene, CDR1 is MDHEN and CDR2 is SYDVKM. The CDR3 reads CASSSPREASYEQYF. The CDR3 DNA reads TGTGCCAGCAGTTCCCCTCGGGAGGCCTCCTACGAGCAGTACTTC.

The V call is TRBV20-1, the J call TRBJ2-7, with 8 bases aligning to TRBD2. The CDR3 loop spans 14 amino acids. The J segment lost 4 bases and the V segment lost 0 bases, leaving 5 bases of the junction unmatched. Germline-derived CDR1 and CDR2 are DFQATT and SNEGSKA (reference sequence). The CDR3 loop reads CSARELAVKYEQYF. For the CDR3, the DNA is TGCAGTGCTAGAGAACTAGCGGTAAAGTACGAGCAGTACTTC.

This clonotype showed up just a few times. The chain couples TRBV6-2 or TRBV6-3 to TRBJ2-2, with D tentatively TRBD2 (5 bases). CDR1 is MNHEY and CDR2 is SVGEGT in the germline V gene. Trimming shortened V by 0 bases and J by 2 bases, and 19 bases separated the two germline ends. CDR3 length: 19 residues. CDR3 sequence (DNA): TGTGCCAGCAGTTACTCGAGGGCAGATACCCTTATAAACACCGGGGAGCTGTTTTTT. Its translation is CASSYSRADTLINTGELFF.

This chain joins TRBV19 and TRBJ1-5; D possibly corresponds to TRBD1 (6 bases). The CDR3 has 14 amino acids. V gave up 2 bases and J gave up 6 bases, with 11 bases separating them. Germline assignment: CDR1 LNHDA and CDR2 SQIVND (reference sequence). The CDR3 reads CASSIFGGGQPQHF. The CDR3 DNA reads TGTGCCAGTAGTATATTTGGGGGCGGTCAGCCCCAGCATTTT.

This chain links TRBV15 with TRBJ2-7; D is ambiguous. V shed 0 bases and J shed 1 base, with 7 bases lying between them. This CDR3 spans 14 amino acids. Germline-derived CDR1 and CDR2 are LNHNV and YYDKDF (reference sequence). The CDR3 is CATSREHRSYEQYF. In nucleotides, the CDR3 is TGTGCCACCAGCAGAGAACACCGGTCCTACGAGCAGTACTTC. The whole variable domain, remainder taken from reference TRBV15 and TRBJ2-7, is DAMVIQNPRYQVTQFGKPVTLSCSQTLNHNVMYWYQQKSSQAPKLLFHYYDKDFNNEADTPDNFQSRRPNTSFCFLDIRSPGLGDTAMYLCATSREHRSYEQYFGPGTRLTVT.

This clonotype was seen many times. The chain has TRBV28 and TRBJ2-5, with TRBD1 identical over 9 bases. CDR1 and CDR2 (germline): MDHEN, SYDVKM. V lost 6 bases to trimming and J lost 4 bases; unmatched junction nucleotides: 9. This CDR3 is 15 amino acids long. The CDR3 sequence is CASRGQGNPPETQYF. CDR3 coding DNA: TGTGCCAGCAGGGGACAGGGAAATCCCCCAGAGACCCAGTACTTC.

The chain has TRBV12-5 and TRBJ2-1; D is unclear. Trimming stripped 2 bases from V and 9 bases from J, with 8 bases between. The CDR3 has 12 residues. Germline V gives CDR1 LGHNT, CDR2 FRNRAP. Here the CDR3 DNA reads TGTGCTAGTGGTTTGTTACGAAGTGAGCAGTTCTTC. It translates to CASGLLRSEQFF.

This clonotype appeared a few times. V is TRBV12-3 or TRBV12-4 and J is TRBJ2-5, with D possibly being TRBD2 (5 bases). The CDR3 consists of 15 residues. Deletions cut 4 bases from V and 5 bases from J, with 17 bases between. DNA for the CDR3: TGTGCCAGCAGTTATTCTTTGTCGGGGTGGGAGACCCAGTACTTC. This encodes CASSYSLSGWETQYF.

The J gene is TRBJ1-2, the V gene TRBV29-1; 8 nucleotides agree with TRBD1. Trimming removed 3 bases from V and 7 bases from J; junction bases left unmatched: 4. The CDR3 spans 12 residues. Germline V gene sequence: CDR1 SQVTM, CDR2 ANQGSEA. The CDR3 nucleotides are TGCAGCGTTGATCAGGGGGCGGTTGGCTACACCTTC. Translation gives CSVDQGAVGYTF.

This clonotype showed up just a few times. The chain links TRBV29-1 to TRBJ2-1, with TRBD1 matching over 7 bases. Germline loops: CDR1 SQVTM, CDR2 ANQGSEA. The CDR3 is made up of 14 amino acids. V trimming: 7 bases; J trimming: 0 bases; junction bases outside the gene matches: 6. As DNA, the CDR3 is TGCAGCGGCCTGACAGGGAGCTCCTACAATGAGCAGTTCTTC. Its protein product is CSGLTGSSYNEQFF.

This clonotype was picked up a small number of times. The V gene is TRBV6-1, the J gene TRBJ2-7, with no clear D. V shed 5 bases and J shed 0 bases, with 14 bases lying between them. CDR1 and CDR2 from the germline V gene are MNHNS and SASEGT. The length of the CDR3 is 15 residues. The CDR3 here is CASSYVGSSSYEQYF. Here the CDR3 DNA reads TGTGCCAGCAGTTATGTAGGATCGAGCTCCTACGAGCAGTACTTC.

The chain carries TRBV14 and TRBJ2-7; 10 bases match TRBD2. The V and J ends lost 4 bases and 5 bases, in that order; junction bases with no gene match: 8. CDR1 SGHDN and CDR2 FVKESK come from the germline V gene. The CDR3 totals 15 residues. The CDR3: CASSRHRTSGDEQYF. The CDR3, as DNA: TGTGCCAGCAGCCGTCACAGGACTAGCGGCGACGAGCAGTACTTC.

The chain joins TRBV14 to TRBJ2-6, with TRBD1 identical over 8 bases. The CDR3 has 15 residues. From germline, CDR1 is SGHDN and CDR2 FVKESK. V lost 3 bases to trimming and J lost 2 bases; unmatched junction nucleotides: 0. The CDR3 nucleotides read TGTGCCAGCAGCCACAGGGGGCCTGGGGCCAACGTCCTGACTTTC. Residues: CASSHRGPGANVLTF.